The T cell receptor beta chain described here comes from a study of cytomegalovirus exposure and HLA in healthy donors (TCRdb year 2017). Regarding the research as a whole: An earlier analysis of approximately 550 of the donors reported approximately 300 Gb of sequence data and 117 million unique TCR beta sequences from 150 million to 200 million T cells. HLA typing covered class I and class II loci at four-digit resolution. Alongside the repertoire data, information on donor age, sex, ethnicity and CMV serostatus was compiled. The study aimed to test whether signatures of past pathogen exposure could be identified by cataloging public T cell receptors. Approximately 300 gigabases of sequencing data and around 90 million unique TCR sequences made up an early release that covered around 640 HLA-typed donors. To predict cytomegalovirus infection status, the study combined high-throughput TCR immunosequencing, statistical association of individual TCRs with disease status, and machine learning. A later genetic analysis used genome-wide SNP genotypes for about 55% of the 666 donors, treating that subset as a discovery cohort. Of the 300 to 500 genotyped donors, approximately 81% were placed in the genetic ancestry cluster associated with self-reported Caucasian donors. Across approximately 420 genotyped donors of the cohort, an average of about 200,000 unique TCR beta nucleotide sequences per donor were sequenced, and roughly 17% of those sequences were non-productive. An earlier analysis of nearly 600 of the donors applied high-throughput TCR beta sequencing to assess whether each TCR beta V gene segment acted as functional or pseudogenic. A later analysis re-analyzed previously published TCR beta repertoires from 650 to 800 donors and added high-resolution HLA genotyping to study TCR occurrence patterns. The T cell repertoires of around 670 subjects were profiled by immunosequencing and related to cytomegalovirus serostatus. The number of typed donors differed by locus: about 620-630 for A, B, C, DRB1 and DQB1; roughly 510 for DQA1; some 590 for DPA1; and roughly 490 for DPB1. A handful of DR-DQ haplotypes were handled as single units for association and clustering because linkage in the cohort was strong. Every discovery cohort repertoire had been produced on one sequencing platform. Rather than using new phenotypic data, the later analysis identified candidate immune exposures from TCR beta sequences and from how often those sequences occurred across donors. A separate validation cohort of 100 to 150 different subjects was used in addition to the roughly 670-subject first cohort.

Library construction relied on the immunoSEQ multiplex PCR assay. For the multiplex PCR, a mixture combining 60 forward primers for TCR Vbeta segments and 13 reverse primers for TCR Jbeta segments was used. The CDR3 region of rearranged TCR beta genes was amplified from genomic DNA with a multiplex PCR assay. Amplified TCR beta libraries were sequenced as 87-base-pair reads on the Illumina HiSeq System. The authors' pipeline ran thus. A later analysis tallied tens of millions of unique TCR beta chains across the 666 repertoires, and around 9.9 million of those chains were shared by two or more donors. To remove PCR and sequencing errors, raw reads were error-corrected and collapsed into unique sequences using a nearest-neighbor algorithm that merged closely related sequences. To assign V, D and J gene segments, CDR3 sequences were aligned to IMGT reference sequences. For a sequence to be retained, a match of at least six nucleotides was required to both a V gene segment and a J gene segment. Rearrangements were called productive when the CDR3 lacked stop codons and stayed in frame with V and J; all others were non-productive. CDR3 was defined according to IMGT convention as the region running from the second conserved V-encoded cysteine to the conserved J-encoded phenylalanine. Sequences without an unambiguous match to a single V gene segment were excluded from the earlier analysis of about 630 of the donors. In an earlier analysis of some 590 of the donors, V segments were called functional above 56.7% productive rearrangements and were called segregating when the between-donor standard deviation exceeded 5%. To diagnose cytomegalovirus status from the catalog of TCR beta chain sequences, a statistical classification framework was built. In a later analysis, V and J genes were assigned by comparing TCR nucleotide sequences against IMGT/GENE-DB human TR gene sequences. Using the TCRdist pipeline, a later analysis assigned CDR3 sequences along with most-parsimonious VDJ recombination scenarios. In a later analysis, every TCR beta chain was defined by the combination of its CDR3 amino acid sequence and its V-gene family, and reads without a unique V-gene family were dropped. In a later analysis, several hundred highly shared, low-generation-probability nucleotide sequences were removed to address suspected cross-contamination and a sequencing artifact. For each public chain, a later analysis derived a clonal expansion index from normalized ranks of inferred template counts within each repertoire. In a later analysis, generation probabilities were computed using a VDJ recombination model fitted to out-of-frame rearrangements, and the results were checked against IGoR. Hypergeometric tests were used in a later analysis to score TCR-TCR, TCR-HLA and TCR-CMV co-occurrence, with a repertoire-size bias correction applied to the TCR pairs. A later analysis estimated false discovery rates by permuting HLA or CMV assignments 20 times. In a later analysis, co-occurring TCRs were grouped using DBSCAN, with TCRdist sequence similarity added in when clustering inside HLA-allele-positive subsets. Co-occurrence clustering excluded repertoires with fewer than 30,000 or more than 120,000 public chains, plus five with anomalous nucleotide sharing. Entries here come from immuneACCESS through TCRdb and include only in-frame sequences with V and J called. Some clones fail to appear in such tables; in the studies checked, an unresolved V gene covers under half of the shortfall, and the cause of the remainder is unknown. The DNA was the basis for D and trimming; V, J and clone size are from that table. The table for this sample lists around 140,000 clones; roughly 80% of them were counted only once. Around 1.5% of the sample is taken by the ten largest.

The CDR1 and CDR2 encoded by the germline V gene (reference sequence) are SEHNR and FQNEAQ. From the cysteine up to the phenylalanine, the CDR3 has a length of 14 residues. The sequence is cut down to CDR3 DNA, 42 bases in frame from base 1. V gives up 7 bases and J gives up 1 base, and the segment between their germline ends measures 12 bases. Details on this clone: The clone's antigen remains unknown. Per-base qualities were not stored, and no clone one base away is much larger.

The investigation overall reported the following: Several of the top co-occurrence clusters appeared to be linked to parvovirus B19, influenza, CMV and Epstein-Barr virus, according to a later analysis. Some IMGT-functional V segments, including TRBV6-2 and TRBV6-3, could not be told apart with the 87-base-pair reads, so those segments were excluded. A further reported finding was that TCR beta sequences accurately predicted the HLA-A and HLA-B alleles for most subjects in the first cohort. The classifier was reported to diagnose cytomegalovirus status with high specificity and sensitivity in both the original cohort and the validation cohort. A later analysis associated roughly 17,000 TCR beta sequences with specific HLA alleles at a false discovery rate of 0.05. According to a later genetic analysis, donors in an Asian-associated ancestry cluster had fewer N-insertions in productive TCRs than the approximately 670-donor mean. Because HLA typing was unavailable for some donors at each locus, only the typed subset was used in association tests. Assigning TCR associations to individual alleles was difficult when HLA alleles, especially DR and DQ, strongly co-occurred. CMV serostatus was the only immune exposure information available for the cohort. An earlier analysis of some 560 of the donors showed that most TCR beta V segments appeared in productive rearrangements either about 87% or about 30% of the time, which broadly matched IMGT annotations. The authors suggested that the approach could potentially be generalized to other disease states and immunological phenotypes. According to a later analysis, most CMV-associated TCR beta chains appeared to be HLA-restricted, and the HLA associations seemed to be driven largely by CMV exposure. In the study, some 160 TCR beta chains were listed as associated with cytomegalovirus. This cohort had only TCR beta chains sequenced, and the lack of alpha or paired-chain data limited which features could be detected. Across donors, most TCR sequences were observed very rarely, whereas some public TCRs were present in many individuals. A cluster of highly shared sequence variants was judged likely to be a technical artifact of the sequencing pipeline. Linkage disequilibrium might explain the correlated functional status among segregating V segments, but an unknown experimental factor could not be ruled out. A later analysis found that HLA-associated TCR beta chains were more clonally expanded and had lower generation probabilities than equally common non-associated chains. According to a later analysis, TCR association rates differed among HLA loci, with DRB1 alleles showing the most associated TCRs and HLA-C alleles showing the fewest. In vitro tests confirmed that a few of the cytomegalovirus-associated TCR beta chains recognize cytomegalovirus antigens. The earlier analysis of fewer than 750 of the donors excluded 15 to 20 rarely observed V segments, including chromosome 9 orphons, because counts were too low. Sequencing depth was assumed to be roughly uniform across donors in the presence/absence analyses, though that assumption may not hold. A later genetic analysis associated a missense DCLRE1C variant with V-gene and J-gene trimming of TCR beta chains, and an independent cohort replicated the association.

The cohort comprised around 690 healthy bone marrow donors. At the time of sampling, every cohort member was nominally healthy, though immune exposures that went unrecorded were likely present. The donor was CMV seronegative and was included in the group of a few hundred seronegative cohort members. A peripheral blood sample was collected from each donor, and TCR beta sequencing was performed on peripheral blood mononuclear cells. Genomic DNA extraction from the blood cell samples was performed with the Qiagen DNeasy Blood Extraction Kit. This chain joins TRBV7-9 to TRBJ2-3; 6 matching bases give a weak D call of TRBD2. The sequence derives from a female donor in good health and CMV-seronegative. Sequenced material: PBMCs. The CDR3 protein: CASIGGGGTDTQYF. The DNA is as follows: TGTGCCAGCATCGGAGGCGGGGGCACAGATACGCAGTATTTT.